A single sample is the source of the 19 T cell receptor beta chains below, sequenced in a study of T cell changes during pregnancy in multiple sclerosis. Data came from immunoSEQ multiplex PCR; TCRdb stores just in-frame clones and leaves some out. The table has 40,000 to 60,000 clones, roughly 94% seen once. The sample here was CD8+ T cells from peripheral blood mononuclear cells, taken in the first trimester of pregnancy. The receptors were sampled from a female donor with multiple sclerosis, enrolled in a pregnancy study.

This clone turned up a few times. The rearrangement uses TRBV6-1 and TRBJ2-7; D is perhaps TRBD1 (5 bases). The V and J ends lost 5 bases and 4 bases respectively, with 9 bases between them. The CDR3 consists of 12 residues. The germline V gene has CDR1 MNHNS and CDR2 SASEGT. CDR3 DNA: TGTGCCAGCAGTCTACAGGAATACGAGCAGTACTTC. Translation: CASSLQEYEQYF.

This chain uses TRBV15 with TRBJ2-7; TRBD2 is a possible D gene (6 bases). Per the germline V gene, CDR1 is LNHNV and CDR2 is YYDKDF (reference sequence). V was shortened by 1 base and J by 3 bases, with 13 bases between the two germline ends. The CDR3 runs 15 residues. The CDR3 loop is CATSRVAGGFYEQYF. DNA of the CDR3: TGTGCCACCAGCAGAGTAGCCGGGGGTTTCTACGAGCAGTACTTC. The full variable domain, rest sourced from reference TRBV15 and TRBJ2-7, is DAMVIQNPRYQVTQFGKPVTLSCSQTLNHNVMYWYQQKSSQAPKLLFHYYDKDFNNEADTPDNFQSRRPNTSFCFLDIRSPGLGDTAMYLCATSRVAGGFYEQYFGPGTRLTVT.

This clone was recorded once. The rearrangement links TRBV4-3 to TRBJ1-4; TRBD1 is a possible D gene (6 bases). V shed 0 bases and J shed 5 bases, with 16 bases lying between them. The germline CDR1 and CDR2 sequences are LGHNA and YSLEER. The CDR3 extends over 17 amino acids. The CDR3 DNA is TGCGCCAGCAGCCAAGAGTATTGGACAGAGATAAATGAAAAACTGTTTTTT. This encodes CASSQEYWTEINEKLFF.

This chain connects TRBV4-2 to TRBJ2-2; D unresolved. Trimming cost V 3 bases and J 0 bases, with 29 bases left between them. This CDR3 has 22 residues. Germline lookup yields CDR1 LGHNA and CDR2 YNFKEQ. CDR3 bases: TGTGCCAGCAGCCATATTCCCGTAGATGGTAAATACTTTTTATCGAACACCGGGGAGCTGTTTTTT. Residues: CASSHIPVDGKYFLSNTGELFF.

The V and J genes are TRBV18 and TRBJ2-2; TRBD2 aligns across 10 bases. Trimming took 2 bases from V and 5 from J; bases not matched to a gene: 8. Germline assignment: CDR1 KGHSH and CDR2 LQKENI. This CDR3 has 17 residues. The CDR3 bases are TGTGCCAGCTCACCAAATCTAGCGGGAGTGGGAACCGGGGAGCTGTTTTTT. Translating it yields CASSPNLAGVGTGELFF.

The V gene is TRBV29-1, the J gene TRBJ2-7; a possible D gene is TRBD2 (5 bases). The germline V and J ends were trimmed by 0 bases and 6 bases, with 12 bases remaining between them. The CDR3 length is 13 residues. Germline V CDR1 and CDR2: SQVTM, ANQGSEA. CDR3 sequence reads: CSVEDPGVGEQYF. CDR3 DNA: TGCAGCGTTGAAGATCCCGGGGTCGGCGAGCAGTACTTC.

The CDR3 bases are TGTGCCAGCAGCTTCCCCGGGACAGGGAGGGCCATTCAGTACTTC. This codes for CASSFPGTGRAIQYF. This chain uses TRBV7-9 with TRBJ2-4; 9 nucleotides line up with TRBD1. Germline lookup yields CDR1 SEHNR and CDR2 FQNEAQ (reference sequence). The CDR3 extends over 15 amino acids. V dropped 3 bases and J dropped 9; count of bases not matched to a gene: 9.

This clone was detected only once. The genes are TRBV11-2 and TRBJ2-1; 7 bases line up with TRBD2. Germline V gene sequence: CDR1 SGHAT, CDR2 FQNNGV. Losses at the gene ends were 6 bases for V and 4 bases for J; bases not matched to a gene: 12. This CDR3 has 16 amino acids. CDR3 sequence reads: CASSVSAGRVYNEQFF. The CDR3 DNA reads as TGTGCCAGCAGTGTGTCAGCGGGGAGGGTATACAATGAGCAGTTCTTC.

The rearrangement joins TRBV29-1 to TRBJ2-1; 11 bases are a match to TRBD2. The CDR3 has 15 amino acids. The J segment lost 8 bases and the V segment lost 6 bases, leaving 12 bases of the junction unmatched. Germline CDR1 SQVTM, CDR2 ANQGSEA. CDR3 bases: TGCAGCGTGGCCGGGACTAGCGGTTGGGAGTATGAGCAGTTCTTC. Its translation is CSVAGTSGWEYEQFF.

The CDR3 coding sequence is TGTGCCAGCAGCTTGAGGACCGTGGGGGGCGAGCAGTACTTC. Translating it yields CASSLRTVGGEQYF. The V gene is TRBV7-2, the J gene TRBJ2-7; a weak D match, TRBD2 (6 bases). Trimming took off 3 bases at V and 6 bases at J, with 15 bases between the two ends. Germline V CDR1 and CDR2: SGHTA, FQGNSA. The CDR3 extends over 14 amino acids.

The rearrangement uses TRBV27 and TRBJ2-7, with TRBD1 as a possible D gene (7 bases). Trimming cost V 5 bases and J 3 bases, with 14 bases left between them. In germline, CDR1 is MNHEY, CDR2 SMNVEV (reference sequence). The CDR3 totals 14 residues. CDR3 DNA sequence: TGTGCCAGCAGTCACCCAGGGGGAGGCTACGAGCAGTACTTC. It translates to CASSHPGGGYEQYF.

The genes are TRBV11-1 and TRBJ2-3; possible D gene TRBD1, 5 bases. Germline lookup yields CDR1 SGHAT and CDR2 FQDESV (reference sequence). V dropped 5 bases and J dropped 0 bases, with 15 bases sitting between them. This CDR3 region has 16 residues. In DNA, the CDR3 is TGTGCCAGCAGCCCAGCAGGGTATAGTAGCACAGATACGCAGTATTTT. This gives the protein CASSPAGYSSTDTQYF.

The chain recombines TRBV9 with TRBJ2-1; 9 bases line up with TRBD1. V trimming: 3 bases; J trimming: 5 bases; junction bases outside the gene matches: 6. Germline V gene lookup returns CDR1 SGDLS and CDR2 YYNGEE. There are 15 residues in the CDR3. As DNA, the CDR3 is TGTGCCAGCAGCGCGGGACAGGGTAATCACAATGAGCAGTTCTTC. Protein product: CASSAGQGNHNEQFF.

This chain links TRBV7-9 with TRBJ1-4; TRBD1 might be the D (6 bases). The V gene's germline CDR1 is SEHNR and CDR2 FQNEAQ (reference sequence). The germline V and J ends were trimmed by 5 bases and 12 bases, with 13 bases remaining between them. The CDR3 is 12 residues long. CDR3 sequence (DNA): TGTGCCAGCAGCCGGGGGGCAGGTGAACTGTTTTTT. It specifies CASSRGAGELFF.

CDR3 amino acids: CSARQGSDEQFF. DNA of the CDR3: TGCAGCGCCAGACAGGGGAGTGATGAGCAGTTCTTC. J is TRBJ2-1 and V is TRBV29-1; 8 positions agree with TRBD1. CDR3 length equals 12 residues. The V segment lost 7 bases and the J segment 8 bases; nucleotides outside the gene matches: 7. The germline gives CDR1 SQVTM, CDR2 ANQGSEA.

The chain carries TRBV29-1 and TRBJ1-2, with D uncertain. This CDR3 has 11 residues. V was pared by 6 bases and J by 6 bases, with 11 bases between. In germline, CDR1 is SQVTM, CDR2 ANQGSEA. In nucleotides, the CDR3 is TGCAGCGTCGGAACTAGGGATGGCTACACCTTC. It yields the protein CSVGTRDGYTF.

This sequence joins TRBV25-1 and TRBJ1-1; 7 nucleotides match TRBD1. The CDR3 loop spans 14 amino acids. From germline, CDR1 is MGHDK and CDR2 SYGVNS. The V and J ends lost 4 bases and 1 base, in that order; junction bases with no gene match: 3. CDR3 amino acids: CASSVPGGNTEAFF. DNA for the CDR3: TGTGCCAGCAGTGTCCCAGGGGGGAACACTGAAGCTTTCTTT.

The rearrangement joins TRBV2 to TRBJ2-1; D call uncertain. The V end lost 1 base, the J end lost 9 bases, and 13 bases lay between the germline ends. The CDR3 covers 14 residues. The V gene's germline CDR1 is SNHLY and CDR2 FYNNEI. This CDR3 is CASSEGNFNGEQFF. CDR3 in DNA: TGTGCCAGCAGTGAAGGTAATTTTAACGGTGAGCAGTTCTTC. Full variable domain (remainder filled in from reference TRBV2 and TRBJ2-1): EPEVTQTPSHQVTQMGQEVILRCVPISNHLYFYWYRQILGQKVEFLVSFYNNEISEKSEIFDDQFSVERPDGSNFTLKIRSTKLEDSAMYFCASSEGNFNGEQFFGPGTRLTVL.

This chain connects TRBV7-9 to TRBJ1-1; weak D call: TRBD1 (5 bases). In germline, CDR1 is SEHNR, CDR2 FQNEAQ (reference sequence). The CDR3 length is 15 residues. Trimming cost V 5 bases and J 2 bases, with 15 bases left between them. CDR3 bases: TGTGCCAGCAGCCATTACCCAGGGATCAACACTGAAGCTTTCTTT. This encodes CASSHYPGINTEAFF.